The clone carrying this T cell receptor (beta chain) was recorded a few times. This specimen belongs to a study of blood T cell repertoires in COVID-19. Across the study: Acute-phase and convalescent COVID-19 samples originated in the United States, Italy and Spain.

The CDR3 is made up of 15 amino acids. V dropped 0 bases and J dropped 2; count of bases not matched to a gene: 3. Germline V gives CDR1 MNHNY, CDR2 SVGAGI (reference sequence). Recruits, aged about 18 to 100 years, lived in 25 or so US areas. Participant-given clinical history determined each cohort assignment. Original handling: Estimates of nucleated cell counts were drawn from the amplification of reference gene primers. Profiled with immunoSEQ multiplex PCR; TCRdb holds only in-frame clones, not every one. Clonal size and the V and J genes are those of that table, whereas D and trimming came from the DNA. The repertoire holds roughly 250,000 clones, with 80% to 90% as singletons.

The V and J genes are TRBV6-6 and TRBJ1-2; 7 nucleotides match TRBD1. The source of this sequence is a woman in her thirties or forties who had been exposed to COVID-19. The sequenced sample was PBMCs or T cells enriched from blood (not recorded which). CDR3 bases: TGTGCCAGCAGTTACTCAAACAGGGGAAACTATGGCTACACCTTC. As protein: CASSYSNRGNYGYTF.